The 16 T cell receptor beta chains below were found in one sample sequenced in a study of Graves' ophthalmopathy and Graves' hyperthyroidism. The study amplified TCR beta CDR3 regions using RNA transcripts. First-round RT-PCR with HTBI primers preceded a second-round multiplex PCR. Using its own MiXCR run on the multiplex PCR reads, TCRdb lists one record per CDR3 protein. The repertoire holds over 650,000 distinct CDR3 sequences, with more than 40% as singletons. The sequencing input was peripheral blood. Receptors originate from an adult man with Graves' ophthalmopathy.

This clonotype occurred many times. This sequence joins TRBV5-1 and TRBJ1-2, with 9 positions matching TRBD1. Trimming removed 3 bases from V and 8 bases from J; junction bases left unmatched: 8. Germline CDR1 is SGHRS and CDR2 is YFSETQ. The CDR3 totals 14 residues. As DNA, the CDR3 is TGCGCCAGCAGCTGGGGTACGGACAGGGGAGGCTACACCTTC. Its translation is CASSWGTDRGGYTF. Based on the CDR3 plus reference TRBV5-1 and TRBJ1-2, the full variable domain is KAGVTQTPRYLIKTRGQQVTLSCSPISGHRSVSWYQQTPGQGLQFLFEYFSETQRNKGNFPGRFSGRQFSNSRSEMNVSTLELGDSALYLCASSWGTDRGGYTFGSGTRLTVV.

This clonotype was recorded at least ten times. The V call is TRBV14, the J call TRBJ1-6, with D uncertain. The CDR3 extends over 15 amino acids. Trimming pared 0 bases from V and 5 bases from J, leaving 8 bases between. Germline CDR1 and CDR2: SGHDN and FVKESK. DNA of the CDR3: TGTGCCAGCAGCCAAGACGGGCAGAATAATTCACCCCTCCACTTT. Translation: CASSQDGQNNSPLHF. Combining the CDR3 with reference TRBV14 and TRBJ1-6 gives the whole variable domain EAGVTQFPSHSVIEKGQTVTLRCDPISGHDNLYWYRRVMGKEIKFLLHFVKESKQDESGMPNNRFLAERTGGTYSTLKVQPAELEDSGVYFCASSQDGQNNSPLHFGNGTRLTVT.

In this sample, this clonotype turned up a few times. The chain carries TRBV7-3 and TRBJ1-5; a weak D match, TRBD1 (6 bases). Germline CDR1 and CDR2: SGHTA and FQGTGA. V was shortened by 2 bases and J by 4 bases, with 18 bases between the two germline ends. The CDR3 extends over 17 amino acids. The CDR3 nucleotides are TGTGCCAGCAGCTTAGGCTCCCCCGGGACAAGAAATCAGCCCCAGCATTTT. Translation gives CASSLGSPGTRNQPQHF.

This clonotype was recorded many times. The chain recombines TRBV19 with TRBJ1-4; no firm D call. Germline CDR1 is LNHDA and CDR2 is SQIVND (reference sequence). This CDR3 has 15 amino acids. V gave up 2 bases and J gave up 0 bases, with 7 bases separating them. The CDR3 protein is CASSIRGSTNEKLFF. DNA for the CDR3: TGTGCCAGTAGTATACGAGGGTCAACTAATGAAAAACTGTTTTTT.

This clonotype appeared many times. The chain couples TRBV29-1 to TRBJ2-2, with D perhaps TRBD1 or TRBD2 (5 bases each). Trimming pared 1 base from V and 0 bases from J, leaving 9 bases between. The germline V gene encodes CDR1 SQVTM and CDR2 ANQGSEA. This CDR3 has 15 residues. CDR3 amino acids: CSVEAGTTNTGELFF. The CDR3 DNA reads as TGCAGCGTTGAAGCTGGGACCACGAACACCGGGGAGCTGTTTTTT.

The chain is built from TRBV5-1 and TRBJ1-4; tentatively, D is TRBD1 (6 bases). Germline-derived CDR1 and CDR2 are SGHRS and YFSETQ. With 2 bases removed from V and 7 bases from J, the gap between germline ends came to 9 bases. The CDR3 totals 13 residues. The CDR3 here is CASSFGTSEKLFF. For the CDR3, the DNA is TGCGCCAGCAGCTTCGGGACAAGTGAAAAACTGTTTTTT.

Comment on this clonotype: A much larger clone lies a single base off, so this may be a read error. This chain links TRBV9 with TRBJ1-4; D gene uncertain. V shed 4 bases and J shed 14 bases, with 15 bases lying between them. There are 12 residues in the CDR3. CDR1 is SGDLS and CDR2 is YYNGEE in the germline V gene. The DNA for the CDR3 is TGTGCCAGCAGCCCAGATCCTTTCTCGCTGTTTTTT. Its protein is CASSPDPFSLFF.

This chain connects TRBV3-1 to TRBJ1-1, with no clear D. The V and J ends lost 3 bases and 2 bases respectively, with 13 bases between them. Germline loops: CDR1 LGHDT, CDR2 YNNKEL (reference sequence). CDR3 length: 15 amino acids. The CDR3 nucleotides are TGTGCCAGCAGCCACAGACACCTACTTAACACTGAAGCTTTCTTT. As protein: CASSHRHLLNTEAFF.

This clonotype was seen more than once but under ten times. The chain uses TRBV6-4 and TRBJ2-7; D gene uncertain. The ends were cut back, 5 bases at V and 2 bases at J, with 13 bases in the middle. CDR1 is MRHNA and CDR2 is SNTAGT in the germline V gene. This CDR3 contains 14 residues. The CDR3 bases are TGTGCCAGCAGTCCCCGGGCCCCCGCCTACGAGCAGTACTTC. It codes for CASSPRAPAYEQYF.

The table lists this clonotype with many counts. The rearrangement links TRBV20-1 to TRBJ2-5; D gene unclear. Germline CDR1 DFQATT, CDR2 SNEGSKA (reference sequence). The V end lost 5 bases, the J end lost 4 bases, and 11 bases lay between the germline ends. The CDR3 has 12 amino acids. The CDR3: CSARHKRETQYF. The DNA for the CDR3 is TGCAGTGCTCGACACAAAAGAGAGACCCAGTACTTC.

The J gene is TRBJ1-1, the V gene TRBV29-1, with D possibly TRBD1 on 5 matching bases. The CDR3 has 11 residues. V was pared by 8 bases and J by 0 bases, with 7 bases between. From germline, CDR1 is SQVTM and CDR2 ANQGSEA. The CDR3 DNA is TGCAGCTACAGGTTGAACACTGAAGCTTTCTTT. Protein sequence: CSYRLNTEAFF.

This clonotype has a count of ten or more. The CDR3 nucleotides are TGCAGCGTGTACGAGGGGAGGCCTAATGAAAAACTGTTTTTT. Its protein is CSVYEGRPNEKLFF. The genes are TRBV29-1 and TRBJ1-4, with D possibly being TRBD1 (5 bases). Trimming removed 6 bases at V and 3 bases at J, with 14 bases between. From germline, CDR1 is SQVTM and CDR2 ANQGSEA. The CDR3 totals 14 residues.

For this clonotype: Relative to the germline gene, one junction end is altered; a read error may explain this. This chain joins TRBV5-8 and TRBJ1-2; D not resolved. The CDR3 runs 15 residues. CDR1 and CDR2 (germline): SGHTS, YDEGEE. CDR3 DNA sequence: TGCGCCAGCAGCCAAACGGTAGCTACAAACTATGGCTACACCTTC. Amino acids: CASSQTVATNYGYTF.

The chain couples TRBV5-1 to TRBJ1-3, with TRBD1 matching over 7 bases. Germline values: CDR1 SGHRS, CDR2 YFSETQ. This CDR3 is built from 13 residues. V lost 2 bases and J lost 8; bases outside the gene matches: 4. This chain's CDR3 is CASSFFQGDTIYF. CDR3 bases: TGCGCCAGCAGCTTTTTTCAGGGGGACACCATATATTTT.

This chain connects TRBV9 to TRBJ1-1, with TRBD1 matching over 7 bases. The CDR3 covers 17 residues. Germline V gene data show CDR1 as SGDLS and CDR2 as YYNGEE. Germline trimming cut 3 bases from V and 3 bases from J; bases unmatched to any gene: 14. CDR3 sequence (DNA): TGTGCCAGCAGCGGACGGGGGAGGACAGGTGTACACACTGAAGCTTTCTTT. It yields the protein CASSGRGRTGVHTEAFF. The full variable domain, rest sourced from reference TRBV9 and TRBJ1-1, is DSGVTQTPKHLITATGQRVTLRCSPRSGDLSVYWYQQSLDQGLQFLIQYYNGEERAKGNILERFSAQQFPDLHSELNLSSLELGDSALYFCASSGRGRTGVHTEAFFGQGTRLTVV.

Comment on this clonotype: A single base separates this from a much larger clone, so it may be a read error. The J gene is TRBJ1-4, the V gene TRBV7-9, with 8 bases aligning to TRBD1. Trimming at V came to 4 bases and at J to 8 bases, leaving 9 bases not matched to a gene. The CDR3 covers 15 residues. Germline CDR1 is SEHNR and CDR2 is FQNEAQ (reference sequence). The CDR3, as DNA: TGTGCCAGCAGCTCCCGGACAGGGAGTGGAGAAAAACTGTTTTTT. Residues: CASSSRTGSGEKLFF.